Below are 11 T cell receptor beta chains sequenced from a single sample in a study of shared clonotypes between healthy human individuals. Clones were sequenced by immunoSEQ multiplex PCR, and TCRdb holds only the in-frame ones, with some missing. The sample gives 2 million to 2.5 million clones, approximately 95% of which show up once; approximately 0.4% is in the top ten. Specimen: naive CD4+ T cells from PBMCs. Subset indicated: CD45RA+ positively selected. The receptor set was obtained from a man between 18 and 35 years old in good health. Some clones in this sample may be carry-over from other donors' samples.

On this clone: Within the sample, other DNA sequences also encode this same CDR3. This chain joins TRBV18 and TRBJ2-5, with a possible D match to TRBD1 (6 bases). This CDR3 is 14 amino acids long. V lost 3 bases to trimming and J lost 0 bases, with 8 bases between them. Germline loops: CDR1 KGHSH, CDR2 LQKENI. In DNA form, the CDR3 reads TGTGCCAGCTCACCCTCAGGGGACCAAGAGACCCAGTACTTC. This codes for CASSPSGDQETQYF.

The rearrangement joins TRBV18 to TRBJ2-1; 10 bases agree with TRBD2. Germline CDR1 reads KGHSH; CDR2 reads LQKENI. The CDR3 length is 15 residues. V was pared by 8 bases and J by 7 bases, with 11 bases of the junction left unmatched. The CDR3 reads CASQQVAGGWNEQFF. CDR3 sequence (DNA): TGTGCCAGCCAGCAGGTAGCGGGAGGCTGGAATGAGCAGTTCTTC. Filled out from reference TRBV18 and TRBJ2-1, the complete variable domain reads NAGVMQNPRHLVRRRGQEARLRCSPMKGHSHVYWYRQLPEEGLKFMVYLQKENIIDESGMPKERFSAEFPKEGPSILRIQQVVRGDSAAYFCASQQVAGGWNEQFFGPGTRLTVL.

The rearrangement joins TRBV5-1 to TRBJ2-7; TRBD2 aligns across 8 bases. The CDR3 contains 15 residues. V lost 0 bases and J lost 6; bases outside the gene matches: 8. Germline loops: CDR1 SGHRS, CDR2 YFSETQ. Here the CDR3 DNA reads TGCGCCAGCAGCTTGGCTGGGACTAGGGGCGGCGAGCAGTACTTC. Translating gives CASSLAGTRGGEQYF.

This clone was detected once. The chain joins TRBV18 to TRBJ1-2, with TRBD1 identical over 7 bases. The V segment lost 4 bases and the J segment 8 bases; nucleotides outside the gene matches: 13. Germline loops: CDR1 KGHSH, CDR2 LQKENI. The CDR3 sequence is 15 residues long. The CDR3: CASSLNRDSLQGYTF. The CDR3, as DNA: TGTGCCAGCTCACTAAACCGGGACAGTCTGCAGGGCTACACCTTC. Drawing the rest from reference TRBV18 and TRBJ1-2, the complete variable domain is NAGVMQNPRHLVRRRGQEARLRCSPMKGHSHVYWYRQLPEEGLKFMVYLQKENIIDESGMPKERFSAEFPKEGPSILRIQQVVRGDSAAYFCASSLNRDSLQGYTFGSGTRLTVV.

The rearrangement uses TRBV30 and TRBJ1-6; TRBD1 matches at 10 bases. Per germline, CDR1 GTSNPN and CDR2 SVGIG (reference sequence). The CDR3 is 14 amino acids. V lost 7 bases to trimming and J lost 17 bases; unmatched junction nucleotides: 17. The DNA of the CDR3 is TGTGCCTCGACCGCCGGGACAGGGGAGCGAAAAGTCCACTTT. Amino acid sequence: CASTAGTGERKVHF. Variable domain in full (rest from reference TRBV30 and TRBJ1-6): SQTIHQWPATLVQPVGSPLSLECTVEGTSNPNLYWYRQAAGRGLQLLFYSVGIGQISSEVPQNLSASRPQDRQFILSSKKLLLSDSGFYLCASTAGTGERKVHFGNGTRLTVT.

The chain uses TRBV30 and TRBJ2-5; D could derive from TRBD1 or TRBD2 (5 bases each). The CDR3 totals 14 residues. CDR1 GTSNPN and CDR2 SVGIG come from the germline V gene (reference sequence). Trimming pared 2 bases from V and 5 bases from J, leaving 15 bases between. In nucleotides, the CDR3 is TGTGCCTGGAGTAATTTGGGGACGGATGAGACCCAGTACTTC. This encodes CAWSNLGTDETQYF.

This chain connects TRBV7-3 to TRBJ2-2, with 12 nucleotides matching TRBD1. The ends lost 6 bases at V and 3 bases at J; junction bases unmatched: 5. CDR3 length equals 16 residues. CDR1 and CDR2 (germline): SGHTA, FQGTGA. This chain's CDR3 is CASRGTGGLYTGELFF. In DNA, the CDR3 is TGTGCCAGCAGAGGGACAGGGGGCTTGTACACCGGGGAGCTGTTTTTT.

In regard to this clone: Its ends do not fully match the called genes, so a read error is possible. This chain joins TRBV6-5 and TRBJ1-1; D remains unclear. Germline V gene sequence: CDR1 MNHEY, CDR2 SVGAGI. The CDR3 has 15 residues. The CDR3 DNA sequence: TGTGCCAGCAGGTACTCGGGCGGAGTGAACACTGAAGCTTTCTTT. It specifies CASRYSGGVNTEAFF.

The chain has TRBV11-2 and TRBJ2-7; 8 nucleotides align to TRBD2. From germline, CDR1 is SGHAT and CDR2 FQNNGV. The CDR3 consists of 19 residues. The junction had 17 bases not matched to a gene; V was cut back by 1 base and J by 3 bases. CDR3 nucleotides: TGTGCCAGCAGCTTAGGAGGGGGAGGATGGCTAGCGGGCCACTACGAGCAGTACTTC. Translated: CASSLGGGGWLAGHYEQYF.

The CDR3 loop reads CASSGQGAVTAGELFF. The CDR3 DNA is TGTGCCAGCAGTGGACAGGGAGCGGTGACCGCCGGGGAGCTGTTTTTT. The V call is TRBV6-1, the J call TRBJ2-2; 7 bases are shared with TRBD1. Germline CDR1 and CDR2: MNHNS and SASEGT. V shed 4 bases, J shed 6 bases, and the junction held 11 bases outside the gene matches. CDR3 length: 16 residues.

This clone was seen more than once but under ten times. The chain has TRBV11-2 and TRBJ1-2; no definite D call. V lost 5 bases to trimming and J lost 11 bases, with 3 bases between them. Per the germline V gene, CDR1 is SGHAT and CDR2 is FQNNGV. This CDR3 comprises 8 residues. The chain's CDR3 is CASSRYTF. In DNA form, the CDR3 reads TGTGCCAGCAGCCGTTACACCTTC.